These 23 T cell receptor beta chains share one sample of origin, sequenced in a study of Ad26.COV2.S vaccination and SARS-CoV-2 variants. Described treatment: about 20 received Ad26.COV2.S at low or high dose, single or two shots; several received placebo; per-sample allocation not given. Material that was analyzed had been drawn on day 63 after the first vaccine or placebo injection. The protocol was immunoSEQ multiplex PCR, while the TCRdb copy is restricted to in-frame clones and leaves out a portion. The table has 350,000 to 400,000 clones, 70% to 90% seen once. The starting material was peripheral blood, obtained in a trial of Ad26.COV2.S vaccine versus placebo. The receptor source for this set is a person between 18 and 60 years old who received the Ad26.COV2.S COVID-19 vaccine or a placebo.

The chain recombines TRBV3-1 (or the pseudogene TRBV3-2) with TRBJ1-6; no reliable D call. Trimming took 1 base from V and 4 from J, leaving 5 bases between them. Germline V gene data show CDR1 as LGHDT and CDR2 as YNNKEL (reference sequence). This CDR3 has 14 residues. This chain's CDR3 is CASSQAQYNSPLHF. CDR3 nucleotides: TGTGCCAGCAGCCAAGCACAGTATAATTCACCCCTCCACTTT.

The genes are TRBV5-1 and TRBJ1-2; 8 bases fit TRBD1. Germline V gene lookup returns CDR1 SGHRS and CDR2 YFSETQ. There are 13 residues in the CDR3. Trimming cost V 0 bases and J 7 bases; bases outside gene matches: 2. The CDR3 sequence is CASSLGQGSGYTF. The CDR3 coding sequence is TGCGCCAGCAGCTTGGGACAGGGGTCTGGCTACACCTTC.

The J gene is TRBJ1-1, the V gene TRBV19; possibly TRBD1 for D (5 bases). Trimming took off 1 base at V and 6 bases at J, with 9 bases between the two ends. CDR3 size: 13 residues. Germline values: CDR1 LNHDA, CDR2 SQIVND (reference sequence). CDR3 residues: CASSIAGIAEAFF. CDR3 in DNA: TGTGCCAGTAGTATAGCAGGGATCGCTGAAGCTTTCTTT.

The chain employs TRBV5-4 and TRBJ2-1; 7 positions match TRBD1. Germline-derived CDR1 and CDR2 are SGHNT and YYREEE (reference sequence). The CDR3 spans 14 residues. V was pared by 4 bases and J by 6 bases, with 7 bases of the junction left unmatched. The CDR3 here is CASSRTGDGNEQFF. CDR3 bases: TGTGCCAGCAGCAGAACAGGGGATGGCAATGAGCAGTTCTTC. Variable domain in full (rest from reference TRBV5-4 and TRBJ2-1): ETGVTQSPTHLIKTRGQQVTLRCSSQSGHNTVSWYQQALGQGPQFIFQYYREEENGRGNFPPRFSGLQFPNYSSELNVNALELDDSALYLCASSRTGDGNEQFFGPGTRLTVL.

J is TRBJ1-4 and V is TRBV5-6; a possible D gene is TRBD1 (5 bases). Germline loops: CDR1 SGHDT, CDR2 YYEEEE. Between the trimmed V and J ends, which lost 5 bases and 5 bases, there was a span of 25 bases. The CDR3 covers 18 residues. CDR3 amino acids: CASRPGTSLGQGNEKLFF. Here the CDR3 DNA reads TGTGCCAGCAGACCCGGGACTAGCCTCGGGCAGGGAAATGAAAAACTGTTTTTT.

CDR3 loop: CASSLLDSMRDTIYF. CDR3 bases: TGTGCCAGCAGCTTATTGGACTCGATGCGGGACACCATATATTTT. This chain joins TRBV7-2 and TRBJ1-3; no clear D gene. Germline CDR1 is SGHTA and CDR2 is FQGNSA. The CDR3 extends over 15 amino acids. Trimming removed 2 bases from V and 8 bases from J, with 16 bases in between.

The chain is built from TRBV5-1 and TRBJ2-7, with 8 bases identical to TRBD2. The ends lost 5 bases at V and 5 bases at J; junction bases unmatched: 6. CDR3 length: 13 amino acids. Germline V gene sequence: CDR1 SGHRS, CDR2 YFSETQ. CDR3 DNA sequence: TGCGCCAGCAGACCGACTAGCGTAAACGAGCAGTACTTC. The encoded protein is CASRPTSVNEQYF.

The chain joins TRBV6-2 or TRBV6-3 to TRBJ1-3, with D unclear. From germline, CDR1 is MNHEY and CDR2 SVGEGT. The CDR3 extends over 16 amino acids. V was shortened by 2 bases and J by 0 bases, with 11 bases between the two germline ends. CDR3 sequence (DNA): TGTGCCAGCAGTTACGGTCGACCGATCTCTGGAAACACCATATATTTT. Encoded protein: CASSYGRPISGNTIYF.

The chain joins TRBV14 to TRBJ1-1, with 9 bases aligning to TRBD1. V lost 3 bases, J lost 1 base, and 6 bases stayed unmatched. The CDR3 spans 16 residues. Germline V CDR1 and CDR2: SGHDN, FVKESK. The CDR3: CASSHLQGQGNTEAFF. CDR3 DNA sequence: TGTGCCAGCAGCCATTTACAGGGACAGGGGAACACTGAAGCTTTCTTT.

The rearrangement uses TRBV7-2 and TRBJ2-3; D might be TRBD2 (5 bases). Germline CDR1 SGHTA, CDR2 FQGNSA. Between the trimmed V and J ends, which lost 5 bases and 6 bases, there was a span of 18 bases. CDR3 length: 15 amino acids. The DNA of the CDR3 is TGTGCCAGCAGCCCCCGGGCGGGCGACCTGGATACGCAGTATTTT. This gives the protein CASSPRAGDLDTQYF.

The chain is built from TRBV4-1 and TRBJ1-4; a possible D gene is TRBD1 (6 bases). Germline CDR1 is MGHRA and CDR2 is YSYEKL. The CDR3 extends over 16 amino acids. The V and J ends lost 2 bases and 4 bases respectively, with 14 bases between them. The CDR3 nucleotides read TGCGCCAGCAGCCAAAGGGGAGGGGGACATAATGAAAAACTGTTTTTT. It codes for CASSQRGGGHNEKLFF.

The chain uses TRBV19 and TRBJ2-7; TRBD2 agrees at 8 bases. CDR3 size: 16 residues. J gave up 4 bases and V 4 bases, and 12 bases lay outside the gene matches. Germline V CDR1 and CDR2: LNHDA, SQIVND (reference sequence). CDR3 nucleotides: TGTGCCAGTAGTACCCACGGGGGGGTAGAGACTTACGAGCAGTACTTC. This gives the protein CASSTHGGVETYEQYF.

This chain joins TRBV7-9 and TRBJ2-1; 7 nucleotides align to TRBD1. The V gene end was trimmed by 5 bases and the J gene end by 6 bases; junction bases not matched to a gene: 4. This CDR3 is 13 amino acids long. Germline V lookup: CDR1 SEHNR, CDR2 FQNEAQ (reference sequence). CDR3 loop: CASSPWDSNEQFF. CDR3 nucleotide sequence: TGTGCCAGCAGCCCGTGGGACAGCAATGAGCAGTTCTTC.

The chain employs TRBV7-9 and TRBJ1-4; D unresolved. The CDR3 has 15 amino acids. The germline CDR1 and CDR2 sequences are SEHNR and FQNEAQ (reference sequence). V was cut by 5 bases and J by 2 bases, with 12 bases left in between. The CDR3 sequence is CASSTAGRTNEKLFF. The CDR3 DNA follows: TGTGCCAGCAGCACCGCCGGACGGACTAATGAAAAACTGTTTTTT.

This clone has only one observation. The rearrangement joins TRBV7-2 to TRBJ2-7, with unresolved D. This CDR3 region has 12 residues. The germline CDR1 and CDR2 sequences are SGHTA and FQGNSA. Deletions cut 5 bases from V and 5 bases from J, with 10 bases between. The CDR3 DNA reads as TGTGCCAGCAGCCCCACTACTGACGAGCAGTACTTC. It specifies CASSPTTDEQYF.

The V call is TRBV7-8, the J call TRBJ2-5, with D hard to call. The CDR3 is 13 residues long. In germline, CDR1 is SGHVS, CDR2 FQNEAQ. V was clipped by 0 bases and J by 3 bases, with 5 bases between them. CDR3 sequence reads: CASSLAPEETQYF. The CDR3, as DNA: TGTGCCAGCAGCTTAGCCCCCGAAGAGACCCAGTACTTC.

The CDR3: CASKSSNQPQHF. The CDR3 DNA reads TGTGCCAGCAAGAGCTCAAATCAGCCCCAGCATTTT. The chain is built from TRBV28 and TRBJ1-5; the D is unclear. There are 12 residues in the CDR3. Deletions cut 7 bases from V and 4 bases from J, with 8 bases between. Germline V lookup: CDR1 MDHEN, CDR2 SYDVKM. Full variable domain (outside the CDR3, taken from reference TRBV28 and TRBJ1-5): DVKVTQSSRYLVKRTGEKVFLECVQDMDHENMFWYRQDPGLGLRLIYFSYDVKMKEKGDIPEGYSVSREKKERFSLILESASTNQTSMYLCASKSSNQPQHFGDGTRLSIL.

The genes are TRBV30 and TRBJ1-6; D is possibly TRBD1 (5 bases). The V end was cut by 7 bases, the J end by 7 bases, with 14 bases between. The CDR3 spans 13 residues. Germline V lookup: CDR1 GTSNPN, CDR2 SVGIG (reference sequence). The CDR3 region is CASAGSSNSPLHF. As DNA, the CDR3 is TGTGCCTCTGCAGGGAGCTCGAATTCACCCCTCCACTTT.

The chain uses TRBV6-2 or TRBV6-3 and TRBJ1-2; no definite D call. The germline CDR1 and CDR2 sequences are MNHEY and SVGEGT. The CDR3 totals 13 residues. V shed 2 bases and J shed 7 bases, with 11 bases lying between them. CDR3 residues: CASSYTRASGYTF. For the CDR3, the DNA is TGTGCCAGCAGTTACACGAGAGCGTCTGGCTACACCTTC.

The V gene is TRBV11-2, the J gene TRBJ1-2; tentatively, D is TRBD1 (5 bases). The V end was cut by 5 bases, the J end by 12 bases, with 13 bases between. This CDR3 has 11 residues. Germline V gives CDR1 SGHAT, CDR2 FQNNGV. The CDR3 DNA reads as TGTGCCAGCAGCCCCGGGACGACGGACACCTTC. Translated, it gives CASSPGTTDTF.

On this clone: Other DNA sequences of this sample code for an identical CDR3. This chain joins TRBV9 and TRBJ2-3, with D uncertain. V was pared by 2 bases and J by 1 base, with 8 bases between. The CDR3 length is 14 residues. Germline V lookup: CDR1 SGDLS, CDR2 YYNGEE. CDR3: CASSVGRGTDTQYF. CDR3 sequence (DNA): TGTGCCAGCAGCGTCGGCCGAGGCACAGATACGCAGTATTTT.

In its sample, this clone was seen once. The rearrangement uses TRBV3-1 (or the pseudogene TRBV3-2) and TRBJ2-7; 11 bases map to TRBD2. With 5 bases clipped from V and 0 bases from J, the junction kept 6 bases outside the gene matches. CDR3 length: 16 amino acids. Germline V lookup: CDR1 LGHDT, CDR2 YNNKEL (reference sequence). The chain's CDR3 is CASSSRGLAVSYEQYF. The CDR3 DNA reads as TGTGCCAGCAGCTCACGGGGACTAGCGGTCTCCTACGAGCAGTACTTC.

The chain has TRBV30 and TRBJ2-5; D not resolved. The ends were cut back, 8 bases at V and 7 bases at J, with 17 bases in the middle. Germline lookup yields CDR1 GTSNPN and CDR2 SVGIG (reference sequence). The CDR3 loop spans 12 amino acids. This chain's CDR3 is CAGYMRERTQYF. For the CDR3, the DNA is TGTGCCGGGTACATGAGAGAAAGGACCCAGTACTTC.